Each of the 29 T cell receptor beta chains below was sequenced from the same sample in a study of T cell responses to AZD1222 COVID-19 vaccine. Libraries were prepared by immunoSEQ multiplex PCR; TCRdb keeps only in-frame clonotypes and omits some of them. The repertoire has about 180,000 clones, about 88% of them found once; the top ten carry 1.6%. The material sequenced was peripheral blood, taken on day 0 of AZD1222 vaccination. Receptor source: an adult in good health.

J is TRBJ1-1 and V is TRBV7-2; TRBD1 is a possible D gene (5 bases). V lost 5 bases and J 11 bases, leaving 24 bases between the germline ends. CDR1 SGHTA and CDR2 FQGNSA come from the germline V gene. The CDR3 spans 15 residues. The CDR3 loop reads CASSQITGARGGAFF. CDR3 bases: TGTGCCAGCAGCCAAATTACCGGGGCCCGGGGTGGGGCTTTCTTT.

The rearrangement joins TRBV28 to TRBJ2-7; 12 positions match TRBD2. Germline V CDR1 and CDR2: MDHEN, SYDVKM. The CDR3 contains 16 residues. The J segment lost 2 bases and the V segment lost 5 bases, leaving 7 bases of the junction unmatched. The CDR3 region is CASSLRTSGIPYEQYF. In DNA form, the CDR3 reads TGTGCCAGCAGTCTTAGGACTAGCGGGATCCCCTACGAGCAGTACTTC.

This clone appeared a single time. This rearrangement joins TRBV28 to TRBJ2-3; 7 bases map to TRBD2. The V gene's germline CDR1 is MDHEN and CDR2 SYDVKM. The ends lost 6 bases at V and 2 bases at J; junction bases unmatched: 5. The CDR3 is 14 residues long. The CDR3 loop is CASSQTSLTDTQYF. In DNA, the CDR3 is TGTGCCAGCAGCCAGACTAGCCTCACAGATACGCAGTATTTT.

A single count supports this clone. The rearrangement joins TRBV28 to TRBJ1-6, with 9 positions matching TRBD1. The CDR3 extends over 16 amino acids. V lost 4 bases to trimming and J lost 10 bases; unmatched junction nucleotides: 11. Germline CDR1 MDHEN, CDR2 SYDVKM. The CDR3 is CASSSPGQGKASPLHF. The CDR3 DNA follows: TGTGCCAGCAGTTCGCCGGGACAGGGAAAGGCATCACCCCTCCACTTT.

V and J are TRBV19 and TRBJ1-6, with TRBD1 identical over 8 bases. V gave up 3 bases and J gave up 7 bases; unmatched junction bases: 11. The CDR3 spans 17 residues. In germline, CDR1 is LNHDA, CDR2 SQIVND (reference sequence). CDR3 loop: CASSILPGQGANSPLHF. CDR3 DNA sequence: TGTGCCAGTAGTATCCTGCCGGGGCAGGGGGCAAATTCACCCCTCCACTTT.

This rearrangement joins TRBV11-2 to TRBJ1-4; TRBD1 is a possible D gene (5 bases). V was clipped by 3 bases and J by 7 bases, with 12 bases between them. The CDR3 extends over 14 amino acids. Germline CDR1 is SGHAT and CDR2 is FQNNGV. The CDR3 nucleotides read TGTGCCAGCAGCTTCAGGGCCTTAAGTGAAAAACTGTTTTTT. Translated, it gives CASSFRALSEKLFF. Full variable domain (rest looked up from reference TRBV11-2 and TRBJ1-4): EAGVAQSPRYKIIEKRQSVAFWCNPISGHATLYWYQQILGQGPKLLIQFQNNGVVDDSQLPKDRFSAERLKGVDSTLKIQPAKLEDSAVYLCASSFRALSEKLFFGSGTQLSVL.

The chain links TRBV7-9 to TRBJ1-5, with 9 bases lining up with TRBD1. Trimming at V came to 5 bases and at J to 7 bases, leaving 6 bases not matched to a gene. The CDR3 totals 14 residues. Germline V gene sequence: CDR1 SEHNR, CDR2 FQNEAQ (reference sequence). DNA of the CDR3: TGTGCCAGCAGCATTGGGACAGGGAGCCAGCCCCAGCATTTT. Translation gives CASSIGTGSQPQHF.

This chain joins TRBV28 and TRBJ1-5; tentative D call: TRBD1 (5 bases). CDR1 and CDR2 (germline): MDHEN, SYDVKM. V shed 6 bases and J shed 4 bases, with 10 bases lying between them. The CDR3 totals 13 residues. CDR3 sequence reads: CASSIRQNQPQHF. As DNA, the CDR3 is TGTGCCAGCAGCATACGACAGAATCAGCCCCAGCATTTT.

The chain carries TRBV5-1 and TRBJ2-3; D uncertain. The V and J ends lost 4 bases and 6 bases respectively, with 9 bases between them. Germline CDR1 is SGHRS and CDR2 is YFSETQ. The CDR3 sequence is 12 residues long. The CDR3 sequence is CASSTAGDTQYF. The CDR3 DNA is TGCGCCAGCAGCACGGCTGGGGATACGCAGTATTTT.

About this clone itself: The germline gene is not matched at one end of the junction; a read error may be the cause. CDR3 in DNA: TGTGCCAGCAGCCAAGTCGGGGAGGGTCCTGGATGGGTTATATTT. Translation gives CASSQVGEGPGWVIF. V usage is TRBV14 and J usage is TRBJ1-1, with unresolved D. CDR1 and CDR2 (germline): SGHDN, FVKESK. The CDR3 is 15 amino acids.

Here the CDR3 DNA reads TGTGCCAGCTCACGAAAGAAAGAGACCCAGTACTTC. This gives the protein CASSRKKETQYF. V is TRBV18 and J is TRBJ2-5; unclear D gene. CDR1 and CDR2 (germline): KGHSH, LQKENI. CDR3 length equals 12 residues. Between the trimmed V and J ends, which lost 4 bases and 3 bases, there was a span of 6 bases.

The rearrangement links TRBV3-1 (or the pseudogene TRBV3-2) to TRBJ1-6; 10 nucleotides match TRBD1. Unmatched junction bases numbered 3, after V lost 3 bases and J lost 10 bases. The CDR3 covers 14 residues. Germline V gene sequence: CDR1 LGHDT, CDR2 YNNKEL (reference sequence). The CDR3 DNA sequence: TGTGCCAGCAGCCAGGGACAGGGGATGTCACCCCTCCACTTT. It encodes CASSQGQGMSPLHF.

In this sample, this clone turned up once. The chain has TRBV6-5 and TRBJ2-7, with D possibly being TRBD1 (5 bases). Trimming took 7 bases from V and 4 from J, leaving 8 bases between them. The CDR3 has 11 amino acids. The germline CDR1 and CDR2 sequences are MNHEY and SVGAGI. CDR3 loop: CASTYRYEQYV. DNA for the CDR3: TGTGCCAGCACGTACAGGTACGAGCAGTACGTC.

The sample holds a few counts of this clone. The V and J genes are TRBV11-2 and TRBJ1-6; 9 bases are shared with TRBD1. The CDR3 is 18 amino acids. With 5 bases clipped from V and 0 bases from J, the junction kept 8 bases outside the gene matches. Germline V CDR1 and CDR2: SGHAT, FQNNGV. The CDR3 DNA reads as TGTGCCAGCAGCCTGAAGGGACAGGGAGTCTCCTATAATTCACCCCTCCACTTT. Its translation is CASSLKGQGVSYNSPLHF.

The V and J genes are TRBV9 and TRBJ1-3; D remains unclear. The CDR3 is made up of 16 amino acids. Germline assignment: CDR1 SGDLS and CDR2 YYNGEE. Trimming removed 0 bases from V and 2 bases from J, with 12 bases in between. The CDR3 DNA reads TGTGCCAGCAGCGTAGCGGCGGGATCTACTGGAAACACCATATATTTT. It encodes CASSVAAGSTGNTIYF. Together with reference TRBV9 and TRBJ1-3, the CDR3 gives the full variable domain: DSGVTQTPKHLITATGQRVTLRCSPRSGDLSVYWYQQSLDQGLQFLIQYYNGEERAKGNILERFSAQQFPDLHSELNLSSLELGDSALYFCASSVAAGSTGNTIYFGEGSWLTVV.

This rearrangement joins TRBV7-2 to TRBJ1-5, with 8 bases lining up with TRBD1. The CDR3 length is 16 residues. V lost 5 bases, J lost 2 bases, and 8 bases stayed unmatched. Germline CDR1 SGHTA, CDR2 FQGNSA. CDR3 amino acids: CASSLQTGVRNQPQHF. The CDR3 region has the DNA TGTGCCAGCAGCCTACAGACAGGGGTACGCAATCAGCCCCAGCATTTT.

The genes are TRBV6-1 and TRBJ1-2; D perhaps matches TRBD1 (6 bases). The CDR3 spans 15 residues. Germline lookup yields CDR1 MNHNS and CDR2 SASEGT. Trimming took off 1 base at V and 2 bases at J, with 11 bases between the two ends. CDR3 sequence: CASSEGVGANYGYTF. In DNA, the CDR3 is TGTGCCAGCAGTGAAGGAGTGGGGGCAAACTATGGCTACACCTTC.

The chain couples TRBV28 to TRBJ1-6, with D unclear. The ends were cut back, 0 bases at V and 1 base at J, with 16 bases in the middle. The V gene's germline CDR1 is MDHEN and CDR2 SYDVKM. CDR3 length: 19 residues. CDR3 sequence: CASSLWAGGPYSYNSPLHF. The CDR3 nucleotides read TGTGCCAGCAGTTTATGGGCAGGTGGACCCTATTCCTATAATTCACCCCTCCACTTT.

The chain is built from TRBV28 and TRBJ1-2; D remains ambiguous. V lost 3 bases and J 4 bases, leaving 9 bases between the germline ends. Germline V CDR1 and CDR2: MDHEN, SYDVKM. There are 13 residues in the CDR3. The CDR3 nucleotides are TGTGCCAGCAGTTTCTTACAGTCCTATGGCTACACCTTC. As protein: CASSFLQSYGYTF.

V and J are TRBV3-1 (or the pseudogene TRBV3-2) and TRBJ1-2; the D gene is possibly TRBD1 (6 bases). The CDR3 loop spans 14 amino acids. Germline V gene sequence: CDR1 LGHDT, CDR2 YNNKEL (reference sequence). The ends were cut back, 4 bases at V and 4 bases at J, with 13 bases in the middle. The CDR3 loop is CASSPEGGGYGYTF. DNA of the CDR3: TGTGCCAGCAGCCCCGAGGGGGGCGGCTATGGCTACACCTTC.

The chain uses TRBV6-6 and TRBJ2-1; D is possibly TRBD2 (5 bases). The V gene's germline CDR1 is MNHNY and CDR2 SVGAGI (reference sequence). V was cut by 4 bases and J by 4 bases, with 11 bases left in between. The CDR3 is 14 residues long. The CDR3: CASSFLEAYNEQFF. The DNA of the CDR3 is TGTGCCAGCAGTTTCCTGGAGGCTTACAATGAGCAGTTCTTC.

This chain uses TRBV4-1 with TRBJ1-6, with D maybe TRBD1 (5 bases). V was cut by 4 bases and J by 5 bases, with 9 bases left in between. The germline gives CDR1 MGHRA, CDR2 YSYEKL. This CDR3 region has 14 residues. In DNA form, the CDR3 reads TGCGCCAGCAGCCGGGACCGAGATAATTCACCCCTCCACTTT. This translates into CASSRDRDNSPLHF.

J is TRBJ1-1 and V is TRBV9; D ambiguous. Per the germline V gene, CDR1 is SGDLS and CDR2 is YYNGEE. V lost 0 bases and J lost 1, with 7 bases in between. The CDR3 has 14 residues. The CDR3: CASSVGQANTEAFF. As DNA, the CDR3 is TGTGCCAGCAGCGTAGGTCAGGCGAACACTGAAGCTTTCTTT. Drawing the rest from reference TRBV9 and TRBJ1-1, the complete variable domain is DSGVTQTPKHLITATGQRVTLRCSPRSGDLSVYWYQQSLDQGLQFLIQYYNGEERAKGNILERFSAQQFPDLHSELNLSSLELGDSALYFCASSVGQANTEAFFGQGTRLTVV.

The rearrangement joins TRBV19 to TRBJ1-5; 8 nucleotides line up with TRBD1. The ends lost 5 bases at V and 2 bases at J; junction bases unmatched: 8. Germline CDR1 and CDR2: LNHDA and SQIVND (reference sequence). The CDR3 runs 16 residues. DNA of the CDR3: TGTGCCAGTAGTCCCGGACAGGGTGTGGGCAATCAGCCCCAGCATTTT. Amino acid sequence: CASSPGQGVGNQPQHF.

This chain links TRBV5-6 with TRBJ1-1; D unresolved. Trimming took 5 bases from V and 3 from J, leaving 23 bases between them. The CDR3 runs to 17 residues. Per the germline V gene, CDR1 is SGHDT and CDR2 is YYEEEE. The CDR3 coding sequence is TGTGCCAGCAGATTATTCTGGATGGGGAGGAGGGACACTGAAGCTTTCTTT. Protein: CASRLFWMGRRDTEAFF.

The chain combines TRBV7-2 with TRBJ2-3; D ambiguous. Trimming stripped 6 bases from V and 6 bases from J, with 16 bases between. The CDR3 runs 14 residues. Germline V gives CDR1 SGHTA, CDR2 FQGNSA. CDR3 residues: CASSTTPFSDTQYF. CDR3 bases: TGTGCCAGCAGTACTACCCCATTCTCCGATACGCAGTATTTT.

This clone has a handful of counts. V gene TRBV24-1 combines with J gene TRBJ2-1; 9 bases align to TRBD2. V was pared by 1 base and J by 1 base, with 4 bases of the junction left unmatched. The length of the CDR3 is 17 residues. CDR1 and CDR2 (germline): KGHDR, SFDVKD. The CDR3 sequence is CATSDFSGGESYNEQFF. DNA for the CDR3: TGTGCCACCAGTGATTTTAGCGGGGGCGAGTCCTACAATGAGCAGTTCTTC.

With regard to this clone: Other DNA sequences in the sample encode the same CDR3. This chain joins TRBV6-5 and TRBJ1-2; 7 nucleotides line up with TRBD1. Germline V CDR1 and CDR2: MNHEY, SVGAGI. After removal of 6 bases from V and 2 bases from J, the junction contained 3 bases not matched to a gene. CDR3 length equals 13 residues. The CDR3 DNA reads TGTGCCAGCAGCCCGACAGGGAACTATGGCTACACCTTC. This encodes CASSPTGNYGYTF.

The V and J genes are TRBV4-3 and TRBJ2-7, with 7 bases that match TRBD1. The CDR3 is made up of 15 amino acids. The V gene end was trimmed by 5 bases and the J gene end by 5 bases; junction bases not matched to a gene: 12. The V gene's germline CDR1 is LGHNA and CDR2 YSLEER. CDR3: CASSEGEGARDEQYF. The CDR3 nucleotides read TGCGCCAGCAGCGAAGGAGAGGGGGCCCGAGACGAGCAGTACTTC.